This T cell receptor beta chain was captured in a study of response to subunit inactivated influenza vaccine. As to this clonotype: Antigen unknown.

Per germline, CDR1 MDHEN and CDR2 SYDVKM. V was cut by 2 bases and J by 6 bases, with 7 bases left in between. This CDR3 is 12 amino acids long. Study-wide points: It was the authors' suggestion that each seasonal influenza vaccination recruits few new T cells.

One entry per CDR3 protein results from TCRdb running MiXCR on the RT-PCR reads. This table has fewer than 600,000 distinct CDR3 sequences, approximately 7.8% appearing once. This TCR was recovered from a man aged 50 to 75 who received an inactivated influenza vaccine. The sample here was PBMCs from blood, taken around 25 months after vaccination. The V call is TRBV28, the J call TRBJ1-2; no clear D gene. The CDR3 nucleotides read TGTGCCAGCAGTTTAGCTAAGAATGGCTACACCTTC. Translation gives CASSLAKNGYTF.